Listed here are 15 T cell receptor beta chains from one sample, sequenced in a study of control samples from healthy donors and cancer patients. The method was immunoSEQ multiplex PCR; TCRdb's version includes in-frame clones alone and lacks a portion of them. This sample has around 100,000 clones; approximately 90% occur once, and the top ten carry under 20%. Sequenced material: PBMCs. These receptor sequences come from a man in his fifties or sixties with lung cancer.

The chain has TRBV5-4 and TRBJ1-1; a possible D gene is TRBD1 (6 bases). V shed 2 bases and J shed 7 bases, with 12 bases lying between them. There are 13 residues in the CDR3. In germline, CDR1 is SGHNT, CDR2 YYREEE (reference sequence). The CDR3 reads CASSFKGGGEAFF. The DNA of the CDR3 is TGTGCCAGCAGCTTCAAGGGAGGGGGTGAAGCTTTCTTT.

CDR3 bases: TGTGCCAGCTCACGGGGGCAGGGAGAGACCCAGTACTTC. Translated: CASSRGQGETQYF. The chain employs TRBV18 and TRBJ2-5, with D tentatively TRBD1 (6 bases). The CDR3 extends over 13 amino acids. CDR1 KGHSH and CDR2 LQKENI come from the germline V gene. Trimming pared 4 bases from V and 4 bases from J, leaving 10 bases between.

A few counts support this clone. The rearrangement joins TRBV5-1 to TRBJ1-2, with D possibly matching TRBD1 (6 bases). V lost 1 base and J lost 8, with 18 bases in between. This CDR3 contains 15 residues. Germline V gene sequence: CDR1 SGHRS, CDR2 YFSETQ. As DNA, the CDR3 is TGCGCCAGCAGCTTGTCGTTACCCGCCGGGGGCGGCTACACCTTC. It codes for CASSLSLPAGGGYTF.

The rearrangement uses TRBV6-5 and TRBJ2-1; D is uncertain. The germline V gene has CDR1 MNHEY and CDR2 SVGAGI. This CDR3 is built from 15 residues. V lost 5 bases and J 0 bases, leaving 11 bases between the germline ends. CDR3 in amino acids: CASSQISSSYNEQFF. CDR3 nucleotides: TGTGCCAGCAGTCAAATTTCGAGCTCCTACAATGAGCAGTTCTTC.

This chain links TRBV5-1 with TRBJ1-5; possibly TRBD1 for D (6 bases). Trimming removed 5 bases from V and 7 bases from J, with 13 bases in between. The V gene's germline CDR1 is SGHRS and CDR2 YFSETQ. This CDR3 has 13 residues. This CDR3 reads CASSAGADQPQHF. In DNA form, the CDR3 reads TGCGCCAGCAGTGCAGGGGCGGACCAGCCCCAGCATTTT.

The gene calls are TRBV9 and TRBJ2-3, with 11 bases lining up with TRBD2. Trimming cost V 2 bases and J 5 bases; bases outside gene matches: 7. Germline lookup yields CDR1 SGDLS and CDR2 YYNGEE. The CDR3 contains 16 residues. The CDR3 coding sequence is TGTGCCAGCAGCGTGGGTAGCGGGGGGGCCGAAGATACGCAGTATTTT. It specifies CASSVGSGGAEDTQYF.

The chain recombines TRBV7-9 with TRBJ2-5; 8 bases agree with TRBD2. Losses at the gene ends were 0 bases for V and 3 bases for J; bases not matched to a gene: 6. This CDR3 has 16 amino acids. Germline V gene sequence: CDR1 SEHNR, CDR2 FQNEAQ (reference sequence). CDR3 in DNA: TGTGCCAGCAGCTTAGCGGGACTAGGTGGTGAAGAGACCCAGTACTTC. Translating gives CASSLAGLGGEETQYF.

The CDR3 region has the DNA TGTGCCAGCAGTCTAGTCGGGGGGACACGGGGAGAGACCCAGTACTTC. Protein product: CASSLVGGTRGETQYF. The chain joins TRBV27 to TRBJ2-5; possible D gene TRBD2, 7 bases. The V gene's germline CDR1 is MNHEY and CDR2 SMNVEV (reference sequence). V lost 5 bases to trimming and J lost 4 bases, with 20 bases between them. This CDR3 spans 16 amino acids.

CDR3 loop: CASRGLLASGDTQYF. Here the CDR3 DNA reads TGTGCCAGCAGAGGTCTTCTGGCTAGCGGGGATACGCAGTATTTT. The chain employs TRBV6-4 and TRBJ2-3, with TRBD2 identical over 8 bases. The germline CDR1 and CDR2 sequences are MRHNA and SNTAGT. With 6 bases clipped from V and 6 bases from J, the junction kept 11 bases outside the gene matches. The CDR3 is 15 amino acids.

The chain uses TRBV12-3 or TRBV12-4 and TRBJ1-2; D may be TRBD1 (6 bases). The CDR3 totals 12 residues. Between the trimmed V and J ends, which lost 6 bases and 4 bases, there was a span of 9 bases. The DNA of the CDR3 is TGTGCCAGCAGCCGGGACATCTATGGCTACACCTTC. Amino acids: CASSRDIYGYTF.

The chain couples TRBV6-5 to TRBJ2-7, with 9 positions matching TRBD1. The trim removed 4 bases at V and 3 bases at J, leaving 4 bases unmatched. Germline-derived CDR1 and CDR2 are MNHEY and SVGAGI. The CDR3 extends over 14 amino acids. CDR3 region: CASSFLGQGYEQYV. Written as DNA, the CDR3 is TGTGCCAGCAGTTTCCTGGGACAGGGCTACGAGCAGTACGTC.

V and J are TRBV7-7 and TRBJ2-2, with 7 bases lining up with TRBD1. Germline V lookup: CDR1 SSHAT, CDR2 FNYEAQ (reference sequence). Germline trimming cut 5 bases from V and 6 bases from J; bases unmatched to any gene: 3. The CDR3 has 13 residues. The CDR3 DNA is TGTGCCAGCAGCCTTGACAGGGCCGGGGAGCTGTTTTTT. Translation: CASSLDRAGELFF.

The genes are TRBV6-5 and TRBJ1-2; D might be TRBD1 (5 bases). Germline V gene data show CDR1 as MNHEY and CDR2 as SVGAGI. Deletions cut 6 bases from V and 0 bases from J, with 8 bases between. This CDR3 has 13 amino acids. The CDR3 DNA follows: TGTGCCAGCAGGACGGACACTAACTATGGCTACACCTTC. It encodes CASRTDTNYGYTF.

J is TRBJ1-6 and V is TRBV3-1 (or the pseudogene TRBV3-2); 10 nucleotides line up with TRBD1. CDR1 is LGHDT, CDR2 YNNKEL, per germline (reference sequence). The CDR3 has 18 residues. The junction had 6 bases not matched to a gene; V was cut back by 4 bases and J by 0 bases. CDR3 nucleotide sequence: TGTGCCAGCAGCCCGAGACAGGGGGCGAGCTCCTATAATTCACCCCTCCACTTT. Its protein is CASSPRQGASSYNSPLHF.

The V gene is TRBV11-3, the J gene TRBJ2-3, with 10 bases matching TRBD1. Germline-derived CDR1 and CDR2 are SGHNT and YENEEA. The CDR3 loop spans 16 amino acids. The junction had 6 bases not matched to a gene; V was cut back by 5 bases and J by 1 base. The CDR3 region has the DNA TGTGCCAGCAGCGGTATAGGGACAGGGGGCACAGATACGCAGTATTTT. The encoded protein is CASSGIGTGGTDTQYF.